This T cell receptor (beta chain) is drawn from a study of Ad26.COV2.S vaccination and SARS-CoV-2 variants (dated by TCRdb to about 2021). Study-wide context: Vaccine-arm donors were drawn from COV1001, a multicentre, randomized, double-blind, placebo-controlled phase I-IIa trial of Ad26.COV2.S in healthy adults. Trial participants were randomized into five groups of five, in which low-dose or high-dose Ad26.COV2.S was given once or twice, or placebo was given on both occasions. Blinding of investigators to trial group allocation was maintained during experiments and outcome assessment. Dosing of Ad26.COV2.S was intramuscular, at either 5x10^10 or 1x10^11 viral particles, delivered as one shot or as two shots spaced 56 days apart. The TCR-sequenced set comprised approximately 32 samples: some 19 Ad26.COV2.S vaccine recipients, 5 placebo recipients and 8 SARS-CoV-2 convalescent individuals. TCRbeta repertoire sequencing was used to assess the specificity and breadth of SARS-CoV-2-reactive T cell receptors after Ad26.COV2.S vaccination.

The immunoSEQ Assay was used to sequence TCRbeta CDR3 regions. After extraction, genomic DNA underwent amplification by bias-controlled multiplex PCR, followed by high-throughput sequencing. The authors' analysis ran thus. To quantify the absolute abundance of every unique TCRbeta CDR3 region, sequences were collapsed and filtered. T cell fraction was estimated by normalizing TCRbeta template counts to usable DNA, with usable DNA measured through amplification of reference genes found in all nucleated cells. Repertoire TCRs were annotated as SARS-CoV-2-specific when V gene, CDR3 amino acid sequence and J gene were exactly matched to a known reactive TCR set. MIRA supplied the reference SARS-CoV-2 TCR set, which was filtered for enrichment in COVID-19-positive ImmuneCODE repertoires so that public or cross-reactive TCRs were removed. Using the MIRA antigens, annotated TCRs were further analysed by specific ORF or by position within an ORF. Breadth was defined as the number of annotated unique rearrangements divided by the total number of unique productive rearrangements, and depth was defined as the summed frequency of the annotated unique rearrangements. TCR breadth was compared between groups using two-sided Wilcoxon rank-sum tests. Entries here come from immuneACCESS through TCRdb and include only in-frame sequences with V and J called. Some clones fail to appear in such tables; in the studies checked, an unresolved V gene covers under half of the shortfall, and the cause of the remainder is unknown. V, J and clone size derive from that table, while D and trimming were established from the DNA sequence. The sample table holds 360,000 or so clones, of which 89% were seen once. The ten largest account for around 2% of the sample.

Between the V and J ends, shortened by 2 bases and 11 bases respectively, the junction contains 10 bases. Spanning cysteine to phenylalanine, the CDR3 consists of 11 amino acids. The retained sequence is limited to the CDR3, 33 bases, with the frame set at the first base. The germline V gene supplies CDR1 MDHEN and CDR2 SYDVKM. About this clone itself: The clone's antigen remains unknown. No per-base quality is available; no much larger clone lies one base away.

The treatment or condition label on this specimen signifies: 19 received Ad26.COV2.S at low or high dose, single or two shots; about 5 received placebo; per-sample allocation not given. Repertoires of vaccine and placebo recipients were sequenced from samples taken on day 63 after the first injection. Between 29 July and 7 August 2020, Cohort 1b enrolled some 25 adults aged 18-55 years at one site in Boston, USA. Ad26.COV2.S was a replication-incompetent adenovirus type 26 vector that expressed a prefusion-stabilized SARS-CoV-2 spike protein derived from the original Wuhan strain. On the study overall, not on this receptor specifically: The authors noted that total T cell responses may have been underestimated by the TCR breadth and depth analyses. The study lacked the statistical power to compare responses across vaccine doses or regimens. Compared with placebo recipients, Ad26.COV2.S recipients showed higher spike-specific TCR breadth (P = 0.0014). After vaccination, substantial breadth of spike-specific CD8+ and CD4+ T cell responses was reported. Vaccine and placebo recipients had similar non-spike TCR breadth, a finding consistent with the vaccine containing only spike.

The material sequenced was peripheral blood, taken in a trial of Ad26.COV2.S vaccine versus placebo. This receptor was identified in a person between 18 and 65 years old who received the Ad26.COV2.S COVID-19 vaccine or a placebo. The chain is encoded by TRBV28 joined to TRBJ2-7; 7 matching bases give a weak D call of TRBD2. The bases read TGTGCCAGCAGTTTAGGGAGGGGGGAGTACTTC. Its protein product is CASSLGRGEYF.